Included here is one TCR beta chain sequence, with context. The antigen remains unidentified. The data originate from a study of blood T cells in healthy people across ages. Whole-study results and caveats: Among T cells, TCR beta diversity per million cells dropped roughly linearly as age rose. Higher diversity, along with more naive CD4+ cells, distinguished long-lived donors from aged donors.

Approximately 9.4 milliliters was the volume of peripheral blood drawn from each donor. The use of a sample-barcoded 5' primer and a J-beta primer mix characterized a second PCR of about 7 to 12 cycles. Every cDNA molecule bore a tag from a template-switch adaptor containing 12 random nucleotides. TCRdb called the 5' RACE reads again in MiXCR, with one record for every CDR3 protein. The table has approximately 1,100,000 distinct CDR3 sequences, 40% to 55% seen once; the top ten hold approximately 17%. The germline V gene encodes CDR1 LNHDA and CDR2 SQIVND (reference sequence). The length of the CDR3 is 14 residues.

Sequencing was performed on blood. The chain is built from TRBV19 and TRBJ2-5; D call uncertain. The closer fit of TRBJ2-7 to the DNA end suggests the J call may be wrong. The receptor was derived from a woman in her sixties in good health. The CDR3 coding sequence is TGTGCCAGTAGTATCGGACCCCAGATCTACGAGCAGTACTTC. This translates into CASSIGPQIYEQYF.